One and the same sample provided the 26 T cell receptor beta chains below, sequenced in a study of blood T cells in healthy people across ages. Primers used in a second PCR of about 7 to 12 cycles were a sample-barcoded 5' primer and a J-beta primer mix. MiXCR, run by TCRdb on the 5' RACE reads, gives a single entry per CDR3 protein. The sample has about 1.6 million distinct CDR3 sequences, 30% to 40% seen once. Input material: blood. The receptors come from a woman in her twenties or thirties in good health.

The chain recombines TRBV20-1 with TRBJ2-5; 7 nucleotides line up with TRBD1. From germline, CDR1 is DFQATT and CDR2 SNEGSKA (reference sequence). The CDR3 covers 16 residues. The V segment lost 4 bases and the J segment 1 base; nucleotides outside the gene matches: 12. The CDR3 loop is CSAKGYIRGIQETQYF. CDR3 DNA sequence: TGCAGTGCTAAGGGGTATATCAGGGGGATCCAAGAGACCCAGTACTTC.

The rearrangement joins TRBV12-3 or TRBV12-4 to TRBJ1-5, with TRBD1 matching over 10 bases. The CDR3 is 15 amino acids. With 6 bases clipped from V and 6 bases from J, the junction kept 8 bases outside the gene matches. CDR3 in amino acids: CASSPRDRGAQPQHF. CDR3 in DNA: TGTGCCAGCAGCCCCCGGGACAGGGGAGCTCAGCCCCAGCATTTT.

A few counts support this clonotype. The chain carries TRBV20-1 and TRBJ2-3, with 7 bases fitting TRBD2. The V and J ends lost 1 base and 9 bases, in that order; junction bases with no gene match: 13. The CDR3 covers 15 residues. In germline, CDR1 is DFQATT, CDR2 SNEGSKA (reference sequence). CDR3 amino acids: CSARVRGESLKTQYF. The CDR3 DNA reads TGCAGTGCTAGAGTCCGGGGGGAGTCTCTGAAGACGCAGTATTTT.

This chain links TRBV7-8 with TRBJ1-2; 10 bases map to TRBD1. This CDR3 is 16 amino acids long. CDR1 and CDR2 (germline): SGHVS, FQNEAQ. With V trimmed by 4 bases and J by 2 bases, 7 bases remained unmatched. The CDR3 is CASSSRDRGANYGYTF. CDR3 nucleotides: TGTGCCAGCAGCTCAAGGGACAGGGGTGCGAACTATGGCTACACCTTC.

V usage is TRBV5-1 and J usage is TRBJ1-1, with 7 bases matching TRBD1. Per the germline V gene, CDR1 is SGHRS and CDR2 is YFSETQ. The V and J ends lost 3 bases and 11 bases, in that order; junction bases with no gene match: 13. CDR3 length equals 14 residues. The CDR3 loop is CASSSDSTGMGAFF. As DNA, the CDR3 is TGCGCCAGCAGCTCAGACTCGACAGGGATGGGGGCTTTCTTT.

The chain is built from TRBV5-1 and TRBJ1-6; a weak D match, TRBD1 (6 bases). This CDR3 has 14 residues. Trimming took off 4 bases at V and 11 bases at J, with 16 bases between the two ends. Germline CDR1 SGHRS, CDR2 YFSETQ. CDR3 nucleotides: TGCGCCAGCAGCAGTGGGGGCGCGCCGACACCCCTCCACTTT. Translated, it gives CASSSGGAPTPLHF.

J is TRBJ1-2 and V is TRBV4-2; D call uncertain. Germline CDR1 and CDR2: LGHNA and YNFKEQ. The CDR3 runs to 16 residues. The CDR3: CATLDVPRSSNYGYTF. The CDR3 DNA is TGTGCTACTTTGGACGTCCCGCGATCATCTAACTATGGCTACACCTTC.

This clonotype was counted at least ten times. The rearrangement joins TRBV27 to TRBJ2-7, with D uncertain. The germline gives CDR1 MNHEY, CDR2 SMNVEV (reference sequence). V lost 2 bases to trimming and J lost 3 bases, with 11 bases between them. The CDR3 runs to 14 residues. In DNA form, the CDR3 reads TGTGCCAGCAGTTTAGGGCTATCGGGCTACGAGCAGTACTTC. Its protein is CASSLGLSGYEQYF.

This clonotype was seen repeatedly, ten times or more. The chain joins TRBV20-1 to TRBJ2-7, with D perhaps TRBD1 or TRBD2 (5 bases each). The germline V gene has CDR1 DFQATT and CDR2 SNEGSKA (reference sequence). The CDR3 is 14 amino acids. With 7 bases removed from V and 4 bases from J, the gap between germline ends came to 20 bases. CDR3 DNA sequence: TGCAGTGTCCCGGACCTTTACGGGGCGTACGAGCAGTACTTC. Its translation: CSVPDLYGAYEQYF.

The rearrangement joins TRBV28 to TRBJ1-1, with 7 bases lining up with TRBD1. V shed 8 bases, J shed 0 bases, and the junction held 12 bases outside the gene matches. The CDR3 is made up of 16 amino acids. Germline CDR1 is MDHEN and CDR2 is SYDVKM. The CDR3 here is CASPKRQGEVNTEAFF. The CDR3 DNA follows: TGTGCCAGCCCCAAACGGCAGGGGGAGGTGAACACTGAAGCTTTCTTT.

There are many counts of this clonotype. The chain employs TRBV29-1 and TRBJ2-7, with no clear D. The CDR3 extends over 11 amino acids. Trimming took off 6 bases at V and 3 bases at J, with 9 bases between the two ends. Germline CDR1 SQVTM, CDR2 ANQGSEA. The CDR3 region is CSVQKDYEQYF. The CDR3 nucleotides read TGCAGCGTCCAGAAGGACTACGAGCAGTACTTC.

This clonotype was found a few times. This chain joins TRBV10-3 and TRBJ2-3; TRBD2 is a possible D gene (5 bases). The CDR3 totals 13 residues. Deletions cut 5 bases from V and 6 bases from J, with 12 bases between. In germline, CDR1 is ENHRY, CDR2 SYGVKD. The CDR3 coding sequence is TGTGCCATCAGTTCAAACGGCGGGGATACGCAGTATTTT. Residues: CAISSNGGDTQYF.

The chain couples TRBV14 to TRBJ1-4; TRBD1 might be the D (6 bases). This CDR3 spans 15 amino acids. From germline, CDR1 is SGHDN and CDR2 FVKESK. The V and J ends lost 0 bases and 7 bases respectively, with 12 bases between them. Here the CDR3 DNA reads TGTGCCAGCAGCCAAGATAGGACAGTTTCTGAAAAACTGTTTTTT. Protein: CASSQDRTVSEKLFF.

The V call is TRBV6-1, the J call TRBJ1-5; 7 bases match TRBD1. This CDR3 has 15 amino acids. Germline V gives CDR1 MNHNS, CDR2 SASEGT. With V trimmed by 5 bases and J by 2 bases, 6 bases remained unmatched. The chain's CDR3 is CASSKDRAGNQPQHF. CDR3 nucleotides: TGTGCCAGCAGTAAAGACAGGGCCGGCAATCAGCCCCAGCATTTT.

The gene calls are TRBV27 and TRBJ2-7; D perhaps matches TRBD2 (6 bases). V lost 5 bases, J lost 3 bases, and 14 bases lay in between. The CDR3 has 14 residues. The V gene's germline CDR1 is MNHEY and CDR2 SMNVEV (reference sequence). The CDR3 DNA sequence: TGTGCCAGCAGTATAGGAGGGCCCGTCTACGAGCAGTACTTC. Its protein is CASSIGGPVYEQYF.

A note on this clonotype: This may be a read error: a much more frequent sequence differs by one nucleotide. V is TRBV2 and J is TRBJ2-7; 9 bases align to TRBD1. Per germline, CDR1 SNHLY and CDR2 FYNNEI. The CDR3 runs to 13 residues. The CDR3 nucleotides are TGTACCAGCAGTCCCGGACAGGGGAACGAGCAGTACTTC. Encoded protein: CTSSPGQGNEQYF.

This clonotype was recorded a few times. The chain joins TRBV7-6 to TRBJ2-7; 8 nucleotides line up with TRBD2. The germline gives CDR1 SGHVS, CDR2 FNYEAQ. The CDR3 loop spans 15 amino acids. V lost 1 base, J lost 1 base, and 3 bases stayed unmatched. The chain's CDR3 is CASSLEAGESYEQYF. For the CDR3, the DNA is TGTGCCAGCAGCTTAGAAGCGGGGGAATCCTACGAGCAGTACTTC.

This clonotype was seen more than once but under ten times. The chain couples TRBV18 to TRBJ2-3; 9 bases are shared with TRBD2. This CDR3 has 15 amino acids. The V segment lost 4 bases and the J segment 2 bases; nucleotides outside the gene matches: 4. Germline-derived CDR1 and CDR2 are KGHSH and LQKENI. Written as DNA, the CDR3 is TGTGCCAGCTCACAGAGACTAGCGGACACAGATACGCAGTATTTT. Translating gives CASSQRLADTDTQYF.

The rearrangement uses TRBV5-1 and TRBJ2-7; D is unclear. The germline gives CDR1 SGHRS, CDR2 YFSETQ. CDR3 length: 14 amino acids. V shed 1 base and J shed 3 bases, with 11 bases lying between them. In nucleotides, the CDR3 is TGCGCCAGCAGCTTGTTAGCTACCATCTACGAGCAGTACTTC. Amino acids: CASSLLATIYEQYF. Full variable domain (remainder filled in from reference TRBV5-1 and TRBJ2-7): KAGVTQTPRYLIKTRGQQVTLSCSPISGHRSVSWYQQTPGQGLQFLFEYFSETQRNKGNFPGRFSGRQFSNSRSEMNVSTLELGDSALYLCASSLLATIYEQYFGPGTRLTVT.

This clonotype has a count of ten or more. V and J are TRBV12-3 or TRBV12-4 and TRBJ2-5; TRBD2 matches at 9 bases. CDR3 length equals 15 residues. Losses at the gene ends were 5 bases for V and 5 bases for J; bases not matched to a gene: 9. This CDR3 reads CASSTGTSNTETQYF. The CDR3 DNA sequence: TGTGCCAGCAGTACCGGGACTAGCAATACGGAGACCCAGTACTTC.

There are many counts of this clonotype. The rearrangement uses TRBV4-1 and TRBJ2-3; 8 nucleotides line up with TRBD2. This CDR3 contains 14 residues. With V trimmed by 6 bases and J by 3 bases, 5 bases remained unmatched. The V gene's germline CDR1 is MGHRA and CDR2 YSYEKL. Written as DNA, the CDR3 is TGCGCCAGCAGGAGAGCGGGAGCTACAGATACGCAGTATTTT. This translates into CASRRAGATDTQYF.

This clonotype was detected only a few times. The V call is TRBV7-9, the J call TRBJ2-7, with a possible D match to TRBD2 (5 bases). The V end lost 1 base, the J end lost 5 bases, and 15 bases lay between the germline ends. CDR3 size: 15 residues. CDR1 is SEHNR, CDR2 FQNEAQ, per germline (reference sequence). Written as DNA, the CDR3 is TGTGCCAGCAGCTTAGACGGGGTAGGCGTTGACGAGCAGTACTTC. Its protein is CASSLDGVGVDEQYF.

This clonotype appeared many times. This chain links TRBV29-1 with TRBJ1-1, with 10 bases identical to TRBD1. V gave up 6 bases and J gave up 5 bases; unmatched junction bases: 6. This CDR3 has 13 residues. The germline V gene encodes CDR1 SQVTM and CDR2 ANQGSEA. CDR3 bases: TGCAGCGTGGACAGGGGGAGGGGTACTGAAGCTTTCTTT. Its translation: CSVDRGRGTEAFF.

The V and J genes are TRBV25-1 and TRBJ1-2; 10 bases map to TRBD1. This CDR3 is built from 14 residues. The V segment lost 2 bases and the J segment 7 bases; nucleotides outside the gene matches: 4. Germline V CDR1 and CDR2: MGHDK, SYGVNS. CDR3 amino acids: CASSELGTGAGYTF. The CDR3 DNA is TGTGCCAGCAGTGAACTTGGGACAGGGGCTGGCTACACCTTC.

This rearrangement joins TRBV6-2 or TRBV6-3 to TRBJ1-1; tentatively, D is TRBD1 (5 bases). From germline, CDR1 is MNHEY and CDR2 SVGEGT. There are 14 residues in the CDR3. V was trimmed by 4 bases and J by 0 bases, leaving 9 bases between them. The CDR3, as DNA: TGTGCCAGCAGTTGGGACGGAATGAACACTGAAGCTTTCTTT. It specifies CASSWDGMNTEAFF.

The rearrangement links TRBV2 to TRBJ1-5; no firm D call. Deletions cut 4 bases from V and 4 bases from J, with 14 bases between. CDR3 length: 15 residues. Germline CDR1 reads SNHLY; CDR2 reads FYNNEI. CDR3 sequence (DNA): TGTGCCAGCAGTGGAGACGGGTCAGATAATCAGCCCCAGCATTTT. As protein: CASSGDGSDNQPQHF.